A single sample gave rise to the 23 T cell receptor beta chains below, sequenced in a study of blood T cell repertoires in COVID-19. The table came from immunoSEQ multiplex PCR; TCRdb's copy has only in-frame clones and leaves some out. The table records 130,000 or so clones, under 85% of them present only once. Specimen: peripheral blood. The receptor set was obtained from a woman aged 55-69 years with acute or convalescent COVID-19.

CDR3 sequence (DNA): TGTGCCAGTGGCAGAATGAACACTGAAGCTTTCTTT. Protein: CASGRMNTEAFF. The V call is TRBV5-4, the J call TRBJ1-1, with no clear D. The CDR3 length is 12 residues. The germline V gene has CDR1 SGHNT and CDR2 YYREEE (reference sequence). V gave up 8 bases and J gave up 0 bases, with 8 bases separating them.

A remark on this clone: A read error may account for a junction end that differs from germline. This chain links TRBV20-1 with TRBJ1-2, with D maybe TRBD1 (6 bases). The CDR3 contains 14 residues. Looked up from germline, CDR1 is DFQATT and CDR2 is SNEGSKA (reference sequence). CDR3 residues: CSASAGAGGYGYTF. CDR3 DNA: TGCAGCGCTAGTGCAGGGGCGGGCGGTTATGGCTACACCTTC.

The table lists this clone with a few counts. The chain carries TRBV6-5 and TRBJ1-2; D is ambiguous. Germline CDR1 and CDR2: MNHEY and SVGAGI. The CDR3 consists of 13 residues. Trimming shortened V by 7 bases and J by 6 bases, and 15 bases separated the two germline ends. The DNA of the CDR3 is TGTGCCAGCATGAATGGCCGGAGGAATGGCTACACCTTC. Its translation: CASMNGRRNGYTF.

The sample holds a few counts of this clone. V and J are TRBV3-1 (or the pseudogene TRBV3-2) and TRBJ1-4; D gene ambiguous. Germline CDR1 is LGHDT and CDR2 is YNNKEL (reference sequence). CDR3 length: 13 residues. V lost 1 base and J 12 bases, leaving 12 bases between the germline ends. DNA of the CDR3: TGTGCCAGCAGCCAAGTGCAATATCAGGAACTGTTTTTT. Translation gives CASSQVQYQELFF.

J is TRBJ1-3 and V is TRBV18, with 8 nucleotides matching TRBD1. Germline V gene lookup returns CDR1 KGHSH and CDR2 LQKENI. The CDR3 covers 13 residues. The trim removed 5 bases at V and 9 bases at J, leaving 6 bases unmatched. CDR3 sequence reads: CASSRTGSGTIYF. Written as DNA, the CDR3 is TGTGCCAGCTCAAGGACAGGGTCCGGCACCATATATTTT.

This clone was seen a single time. The V and J genes are TRBV9 and TRBJ2-3, with D uncertain. The CDR3 spans 14 residues. Germline CDR1 SGDLS, CDR2 YYNGEE. V was clipped by 2 bases and J by 2 bases, with 9 bases between them. The CDR3: CASSVGWATDTQYF. The CDR3, as DNA: TGTGCCAGCAGCGTCGGCTGGGCCACAGATACGCAGTATTTT.

The V call is TRBV6-5, the J call TRBJ1-5; 7 positions agree with TRBD1. The CDR3 extends over 14 amino acids. Germline V gives CDR1 MNHEY, CDR2 SVGAGI. V lost 10 bases, J lost 6 bases, and 12 bases stayed unmatched. CDR3 region: CATGGVGGSQPQHF. In nucleotides, the CDR3 is TGTGCCACCGGGGGGGTAGGGGGCAGTCAGCCCCAGCATTTT.

The V and J genes are TRBV6-5 and TRBJ1-1, with 7 bases that match TRBD1. The CDR3 has 14 residues. From germline, CDR1 is MNHEY and CDR2 SVGAGI. Unmatched junction bases numbered 2, after V lost 4 bases and J lost 0 bases. CDR3 sequence (DNA): TGTGCCAGCAGTTTGGGGACAGTGAACACTGAAGCTTTCTTT. Amino acid sequence: CASSLGTVNTEAFF.

This clone is a singleton in its sample. The chain uses TRBV7-9 and TRBJ2-1; D might be TRBD2 (6 bases). Trimming removed 9 bases from V and 5 bases from J, with 14 bases in between. This CDR3 has 13 residues. In germline, CDR1 is SEHNR, CDR2 FQNEAQ (reference sequence). This CDR3 reads CASFLWGDNEQFF. Here the CDR3 DNA reads TGTGCCAGTTTTCTATGGGGGGACAATGAGCAGTTCTTC.

This clone turned up a few times. Here the CDR3 DNA reads TGTGCCAGCAGTTCCCCGGGACAGGGTTTCAATCAGCCCCAGCATTTT. It is translated as CASSSPGQGFNQPQHF. This chain joins TRBV28 and TRBJ1-5, with 9 bases matching TRBD1. The length of the CDR3 is 16 residues. CDR1 is MDHEN, CDR2 SYDVKM, per germline. The V and J ends lost 4 bases and 3 bases, in that order; junction bases with no gene match: 7.

The chain combines TRBV6-1 with TRBJ1-1; maybe TRBD1 (5 bases). Germline-derived CDR1 and CDR2 are MNHNS and SASEGT. The germline V and J ends were trimmed by 3 bases and 6 bases, with 11 bases remaining between them. The CDR3 has 13 amino acids. The CDR3 sequence is CASSDSGAAEAFF. CDR3 sequence (DNA): TGTGCCAGCAGTGACAGTGGGGCCGCTGAAGCTTTCTTT.

V gene TRBV10-3 combines with J gene TRBJ1-2; no clear D. The CDR3 runs 15 residues. Trimming removed 0 bases at V and 3 bases at J, with 11 bases between. Germline CDR1 is ENHRY and CDR2 is SYGVKD. The CDR3 bases are TGTGCCATCAGTGAGTCCACCAGTCTAGACTATGGCTACACCTTC. Amino acid sequence: CAISESTSLDYGYTF.

The J gene is TRBJ2-1, the V gene TRBV19, with a tentative D call TRBD1 (5 bases). This CDR3 contains 16 residues. The V gene lost 4 bases and the J gene lost 7 bases, with 20 bases spanning the gap. Germline loops: CDR1 LNHDA, CDR2 SQIVND (reference sequence). The CDR3 sequence is CASSRLRGRVLNEQFF. DNA of the CDR3: TGTGCCAGTAGTAGATTAAGGGGCAGGGTGTTAAATGAGCAGTTCTTC.

This clone was seen once. The rearrangement uses TRBV19 and TRBJ1-1; the match to TRBD1 covers 8 bases. Germline values: CDR1 LNHDA, CDR2 SQIVND (reference sequence). J lost 2 bases, V lost 2 bases, and 4 bases had no gene match. The CDR3 runs to 15 residues. The CDR3 here is CASSIPGTGNTEAFF. Here the CDR3 DNA reads TGTGCCAGTAGTATACCCGGGACAGGTAACACTGAAGCTTTCTTT.

The chain joins TRBV7-2 to TRBJ1-2, with 9 bases lining up with TRBD1. The V segment lost 5 bases and the J segment 4 bases; nucleotides outside the gene matches: 5. CDR1 and CDR2 (germline): SGHTA, FQGNSA. The CDR3 sequence is 14 residues long. For the CDR3, the DNA is TGTGCCAGCAGCCTCCCGGGACAGGGCTATGGCTACACCTTC. Translating gives CASSLPGQGYGYTF.

The CDR3 spells CASSLEGLSEAFF. The CDR3 nucleotides read TGTGCCAGCAGCTTAGAGGGGCTCTCTGAAGCTTTCTTT. The chain is built from TRBV7-9 and TRBJ1-1; a possible D gene is TRBD1 (5 bases). V shed 1 base and J shed 6 bases, with 9 bases lying between them. CDR3 length: 13 residues. Germline V gives CDR1 SEHNR, CDR2 FQNEAQ (reference sequence).

The chain combines TRBV28 with TRBJ1-5; D is unresolved. Germline CDR1 and CDR2: MDHEN and SYDVKM. The length of the CDR3 is 14 residues. The V end lost 6 bases, the J end lost 7 bases, and 16 bases lay between the germline ends. CDR3: CASRPAFGGQPQHF. As DNA, the CDR3 is TGTGCCAGCAGACCGGCCTTCGGAGGGCAGCCCCAGCATTTT.

This clone was found a few times. The chain couples TRBV3-1 (or the pseudogene TRBV3-2) to TRBJ2-1; no definite D call. The CDR3 has 13 amino acids. Trimming shortened V by 3 bases and J by 8 bases, and 11 bases separated the two germline ends. Germline V CDR1 and CDR2: LGHDT, YNNKEL (reference sequence). As DNA, the CDR3 is TGTGCCAGCAGCCAGAGGCTTGACTATGAGCAGTTCTTC. Translating it yields CASSQRLDYEQFF.

In its sample, this clone was seen once. This chain uses TRBV30 with TRBJ1-4; D remains unclear. The CDR3 spans 11 residues. Trimming stripped 3 bases from V and 8 bases from J, with 7 bases between. CDR1 GTSNPN and CDR2 SVGIG come from the germline V gene (reference sequence). The CDR3 nucleotides are TGTGCCTGGAGGCGCCGGGAAAAACTGTTTTTT. It encodes CAWRRREKLFF.

This clone has a single count. CDR3: CASSAGTTNEQFF. CDR3 nucleotides: TGTGCCAGCAGCGCTGGGACTACAAATGAGCAGTTCTTC. V usage is TRBV9 and J usage is TRBJ2-1; 7 nucleotides agree with TRBD2. The V gene's germline CDR1 is SGDLS and CDR2 YYNGEE. The CDR3 runs 13 residues. With V trimmed by 3 bases and J by 7 bases, 4 bases remained unmatched. Together with reference TRBV9 and TRBJ2-1, the CDR3 gives the full variable domain: DSGVTQTPKHLITATGQRVTLRCSPRSGDLSVYWYQQSLDQGLQFLIQYYNGEERAKGNILERFSAQQFPDLHSELNLSSLELGDSALYFCASSAGTTNEQFFGPGTRLTVL.

Written as DNA, the CDR3 is TGTGCCAGCAGTGGTCAGGTGCTAAATAGCAATCAGCCCCAGCATTTT. This sequence encodes CASSGQVLNSNQPQHF. The chain carries TRBV6-1 and TRBJ1-5; D not certain. Trimming took 4 bases from V and 0 from J, leaving 13 bases between them. CDR3 length equals 16 residues. CDR1 and CDR2 (germline): MNHNS, SASEGT.

A single count supports this clone. The chain couples TRBV6-1 to TRBJ1-1; the D is unclear. The germline V gene has CDR1 MNHNS and CDR2 SASEGT. With 1 base removed from V and 1 base from J, the gap between germline ends came to 10 bases. The CDR3 spans 15 residues. CDR3 loop: CASSEGVGENTEAFF. CDR3 DNA: TGTGCCAGCAGTGAAGGCGTCGGGGAGAACACTGAAGCTTTCTTT.

The chain has TRBV7-9 and TRBJ2-3, with a possible D match to TRBD2 (5 bases). Germline CDR1 and CDR2: SEHNR and FQNEAQ (reference sequence). The CDR3 runs to 13 residues. Trimming pared 4 bases from V and 4 bases from J, leaving 9 bases between. The CDR3, as DNA: TGTGCCAGCAGCTCCGGGGTCTCAGATACGCAGTATTTT. This encodes CASSSGVSDTQYF. The full variable domain, rest sourced from reference TRBV7-9 and TRBJ2-3, is DTGVSQNPRHKITKRGQNVTFRCDPISEHNRLYWYRQTLGQGPEFLTYFQNEAQLEKSRLLSDRFSAERPKGSFSTLEIQRTEQGDSAMYLCASSSGVSDTQYFGPGTRLTVL.